What follows are 10 T cell receptor beta chains derived from one specimen sequenced in a study of regulatory T cells in long-lasting Graves disease. Arm-PCR of CDR3 regions and iRepertoire HTBI primers were the basis on which TCR beta libraries were built. MiXCR, run by TCRdb on the multiplex PCR reads, gives a single entry per CDR3 protein. The data contain about 530,000 distinct CDR3 sequences, 15% to 20% of them singletons. The sample's time point: newly diagnosed GD, antithyroid drugs for less than 3 months. The TCR library used RNA extracted from PBMCs. These data also formed part of another study, on T cells in Graves' hyperthyroidism and ophthalmopathy.

The source material was peripheral blood mononuclear cells (PBMCs), sampled at new diagnosis, from a patient treated with antithyroid drugs. The source of these receptors is a woman aged 35-65 years with Graves disease.

The V call is TRBV7-9, the J call TRBJ1-2; D call uncertain. The CDR3 extends over 13 amino acids. From germline, CDR1 is SEHNR and CDR2 FQNEAQ (reference sequence). V lost 5 bases, J lost 8 bases, and 15 bases lay in between. The CDR3 DNA reads TGTGCCAGCAGCCAATCAGGTGTGCAAGGCTACACCTTC. This encodes CASSQSGVQGYTF. Full variable domain (missing parts from reference TRBV7-9 and TRBJ1-2): DTGVSQNPRHKITKRGQNVTFRCDPISEHNRLYWYRQTLGQGPEFLTYFQNEAQLEKSRLLSDRFSAERPKGSFSTLEIQRTEQGDSAMYLCASSQSGVQGYTFGSGTRLTVV.

This clonotype was detected only a few times. This chain uses TRBV5-1 with TRBJ1-4, with 9 bases fitting TRBD1. Germline lookup yields CDR1 SGHRS and CDR2 YFSETQ. With 4 bases clipped from V and 8 bases from J, the junction kept 6 bases outside the gene matches. CDR3 length: 14 amino acids. The CDR3 sequence is CASSRDRVEEKLFF. The CDR3 bases are TGCGCCAGCAGCCGGGACAGGGTGGAAGAAAAACTGTTTTTT.

V is TRBV3-1 and J is TRBJ2-5; D unclear. Trimming removed 0 bases from V and 0 bases from J, with 17 bases in between. CDR1 is LGHDT and CDR2 is YNNKEL in the germline V gene (reference sequence). The CDR3 contains 18 residues. The CDR3 sequence: CASSQDLPASGYQETQYF. CDR3 DNA sequence: TGTGCCAGCAGCCAAGATCTGCCTGCGTCAGGCTACCAAGAGACCCAGTACTTC.

This clonotype was detected a few times. The CDR3 DNA reads TGCGCCAGCAGCCTGACGGGACAGGGGGCTCCCGGCTCCTACAATGAGCAGTTCTTC. This encodes CASSLTGQGAPGSYNEQFF. J is TRBJ2-1 and V is TRBV5-1; 12 bases are shared with TRBD1. CDR1 and CDR2 from the germline V gene are SGHRS and YFSETQ. The CDR3 sequence is 19 residues long. V trimming: 4 bases; J trimming: 0 bases; junction bases outside the gene matches: 11.

This chain uses TRBV12-3 or TRBV12-4 with TRBJ2-7; TRBD2 matches at 9 bases. CDR3 length equals 14 residues. Trimming took 6 bases from V and 3 from J; bases not matched to a gene: 6. This chain's CDR3 is CASSRLAGNYEQYF. The CDR3 DNA follows: TGTGCCAGCAGCCGTCTAGCGGGGAACTACGAGCAGTACTTC.

This clonotype was picked up many times. The gene calls are TRBV5-1 and TRBJ1-2; possibly TRBD1 for D (5 bases). The germline V gene encodes CDR1 SGHRS and CDR2 YFSETQ. The CDR3 covers 14 residues. V dropped 6 bases and J dropped 4 bases, with 16 bases sitting between them. The CDR3 DNA sequence: TGCGCCAGCAAAGTGGACGGCGGGACCTATGGCTACACCTTC. This codes for CASKVDGGTYGYTF.

This clonotype occurred many times. The rearrangement joins TRBV7-9 to TRBJ2-1; the D gene is possibly TRBD2 (5 bases). The germline V gene has CDR1 SEHNR and CDR2 FQNEAQ (reference sequence). The V end was cut by 1 base, the J end by 10 bases, with 8 bases between. The CDR3 covers 12 residues. CDR3 in amino acids: CASSLGPGEQFF. CDR3 sequence (DNA): TGTGCCAGCAGCTTAGGACCGGGGGAGCAGTTCTTC.

As concerns this clonotype: With a far larger clone one base away, a read error is the likely cause. This sequence joins TRBV27 and TRBJ2-7, with D maybe TRBD1 (6 bases). Germline V lookup: CDR1 MNHEY, CDR2 SMNVEV (reference sequence). CDR3 size: 13 residues. CDR3 region: CANSFQGNYEQYF. The DNA for the CDR3 is TGTGCCAACAGTTTCCAGGGGAACTACGAGCAGTACTTC.

This clonotype was counted ten times or more. This chain uses TRBV30 with TRBJ1-6, with a tentative D call TRBD1 (6 bases). Germline CDR1 reads GTSNPN; CDR2 reads SVGIG (reference sequence). V dropped 3 bases and J dropped 8 bases, with 14 bases sitting between them. The CDR3 length is 14 residues. The CDR3 region has the DNA TGTGCCTGGAGGGCCAGGACAGAATATTCACCCCTCCACTTT. Residues: CAWRARTEYSPLHF. Complete variable domain (other parts from reference TRBV30 and TRBJ1-6): SQTIHQWPATLVQPVGSPLSLECTVEGTSNPNLYWYRQAAGRGLQLLFYSVGIGQISSEVPQNLSASRPQDRQFILSSKKLLLSDSGFYLCAWRARTEYSPLHFGNGTRLTVT.

This clonotype was counted at least ten times. This chain connects TRBV6-1 to TRBJ2-7; maybe TRBD2 (6 bases). V lost 8 bases to trimming and J lost 4 bases, with 12 bases between them. The germline CDR1 and CDR2 sequences are MNHNS and SASEGT. The CDR3 sequence is 12 residues long. In DNA form, the CDR3 reads TGTGCCAGCGCCCGGGGAGGATACGAGCAGTACTTC. Its translation: CASARGGYEQYF.